These 30 T cell receptor beta chains share one sample of origin, sequenced in a study of cytomegalovirus exposure and HLA in healthy donors. The primer mix had 60 Vbeta and 13 Jbeta primers. Libraries were prepared by immunoSEQ multiplex PCR; TCRdb keeps only in-frame clonotypes and omits some of them. Found here are 95,000 to 130,000 clones, around 70% of them singletons; the top ten hold 1.5% to 2%. Sequenced: PBMCs. The receptors here all came from a woman aged 18-30 years in good health and CMV-seronegative.

The gene calls are TRBV2 and TRBJ1-2; the match to TRBD1 covers 7 bases. The germline V gene encodes CDR1 SNHLY and CDR2 FYNNEI. The CDR3 covers 15 residues. V lost 2 bases, J lost 5 bases, and 8 bases stayed unmatched. Here the CDR3 reads CASSEYRGPTYGYTF. The DNA of the CDR3 is TGTGCCAGCAGTGAATACAGGGGCCCTACGTATGGCTACACCTTC.

V gene TRBV4-1 combines with J gene TRBJ2-7, with 7 bases fitting TRBD1. The V gene end was trimmed by 0 bases and the J gene end by 2 bases; junction bases not matched to a gene: 1. The CDR3 sequence is 14 residues long. Germline CDR1 MGHRA, CDR2 YSYEKL. The CDR3 region is CASSQDDRAYEQYF. In DNA, the CDR3 is TGCGCCAGCAGCCAAGATGACAGGGCCTACGAGCAGTACTTC.

This sequence joins TRBV28 and TRBJ1-5; TRBD1 agrees at 12 bases. This CDR3 is built from 15 residues. Germline CDR1 MDHEN, CDR2 SYDVKM. The trim removed 3 bases at V and 6 bases at J, leaving 3 bases unmatched. The CDR3 loop is CASSLGQGATQPQHF. DNA of the CDR3: TGTGCCAGCAGTTTGGGACAGGGGGCGACTCAGCCCCAGCATTTT.

The gene calls are TRBV28 and TRBJ1-2; 8 bases agree with TRBD1. This CDR3 has 14 residues. The ends lost 5 bases at V and 4 bases at J; junction bases unmatched: 6. CDR1 and CDR2 (germline): MDHEN, SYDVKM. The CDR3 region is CASSTGGTTYGYTF. Written as DNA, the CDR3 is TGTGCCAGCAGTACAGGGGGGACTACCTATGGCTACACCTTC.

This clone was detected once. The genes are TRBV5-1 and TRBJ1-2; 7 bases match TRBD1. CDR3 length: 16 amino acids. Germline values: CDR1 SGHRS, CDR2 YFSETQ. J was trimmed by 1 base and V by 4 bases; bases with no gene match: 10. CDR3 nucleotides: TGCGCCAGCAGCGTCGGGACAGCCGAGCTTAACTATGGCTACACCTTC. It yields the protein CASSVGTAELNYGYTF. Based on the CDR3 plus reference TRBV5-1 and TRBJ1-2, the full variable domain is KAGVTQTPRYLIKTRGQQVTLSCSPISGHRSVSWYQQTPGQGLQFLFEYFSETQRNKGNFPGRFSGRQFSNSRSEMNVSTLELGDSALYLCASSVGTAELNYGYTFGSGTRLTVV.

The gene calls are TRBV5-1 and TRBJ1-1, with a weak D call TRBD1 (5 bases). Germline values: CDR1 SGHRS, CDR2 YFSETQ. The CDR3 has 13 residues. V lost 5 bases, J lost 2 bases, and 10 bases lay in between. CDR3 residues: CASSNGGNTEAFF. CDR3 in DNA: TGCGCCAGCAGTAACGGGGGAAACACTGAAGCTTTCTTT.

The chain couples TRBV5-4 to TRBJ1-1; D gene uncertain. V dropped 0 bases and J dropped 1 base, with 10 bases sitting between them. This CDR3 contains 15 residues. The germline CDR1 and CDR2 sequences are SGHNT and YYREEE (reference sequence). The CDR3 DNA reads TGTGCCAGCAGCTTGGGTGGGCTTGAGAACACTGAAGCTTTCTTT. This translates into CASSLGGLENTEAFF.

The genes are TRBV15 and TRBJ1-2; 7 bases are a match to TRBD1. Germline V CDR1 and CDR2: LNHNV, YYDKDF (reference sequence). The junction had 9 bases not matched to a gene; V was cut back by 0 bases and J by 8 bases. The CDR3 length is 15 residues. The CDR3 nucleotides are TGTGCCACCAGCAGAGATAACACAGGGGCGAGGGGCTACACCTTC. It yields the protein CATSRDNTGARGYTF.

This sequence joins TRBV9 and TRBJ2-3; 10 bases line up with TRBD2. Unmatched junction bases numbered 16, after V lost 0 bases and J lost 0 bases. The CDR3 totals 21 residues. Per the germline V gene, CDR1 is SGDLS and CDR2 is YYNGEE. The CDR3 spells CASSVARGLAGDRSSTDTQYF. CDR3 DNA: TGTGCCAGCAGCGTAGCCAGAGGGCTAGCGGGGGACCGATCTAGCACAGATACGCAGTATTTT.

CDR3 in amino acids: CAWTHPTGFSYEQYF. In DNA form, the CDR3 reads TGTGCCTGGACCCACCCTACAGGGTTTTCCTACGAGCAGTACTTC. The rearrangement joins TRBV30 to TRBJ2-7, with a weak D call TRBD1 (6 bases). This CDR3 is 15 amino acids long. Trimming removed 4 bases at V and 1 base at J, with 17 bases between. Germline CDR1 GTSNPN, CDR2 SVGIG (reference sequence). Drawing the rest from reference TRBV30 and TRBJ2-7, the complete variable domain is SQTIHQWPATLVQPVGSPLSLECTVEGTSNPNLYWYRQAAGRGLQLLFYSVGIGQISSEVPQNLSASRPQDRQFILSSKKLLLSDSGFYLCAWTHPTGFSYEQYFGPGTRLTVT.

This chain uses TRBV12-5 with TRBJ2-3, with TRBD1 matching 9 bases. With V trimmed by 3 bases and J by 0 bases, 1 base remained unmatched. The CDR3 is 15 residues long. The germline V gene has CDR1 LGHNT and CDR2 FRNRAP. CDR3 bases: TGTGCTAGTGGTTTAACAGGGGGCAGCACAGATACGCAGTATTTT. Encoded protein: CASGLTGGSTDTQYF.

The chain carries TRBV10-2 and TRBJ1-5; perhaps TRBD1 as D (5 bases). Germline assignment: CDR1 WSHSY and CDR2 SAAADI. Trimming cost V 0 bases and J 6 bases, with 12 bases left between them. The CDR3 length is 15 residues. The CDR3 region is CASSESHRLGQPQHF. The DNA for the CDR3 is TGCGCCAGCAGTGAGTCGCACAGGCTGGGTCAGCCCCAGCATTTT.

The chain joins TRBV7-9 to TRBJ2-7; 9 nucleotides align to TRBD1. Germline trimming cut 1 base from V and 6 bases from J; bases unmatched to any gene: 4. CDR3 length: 14 amino acids. Per the germline V gene, CDR1 is SEHNR and CDR2 is FQNEAQ (reference sequence). This CDR3 is CASSLEGQGGEQYF. Here the CDR3 DNA reads TGTGCCAGCAGCTTAGAGGGACAGGGAGGCGAGCAGTACTTC.

The genes are TRBV6-5 and TRBJ1-2; TRBD1 matches at 10 bases. V dropped 2 bases and J dropped 4; count of bases not matched to a gene: 7. The CDR3 is 16 amino acids. Germline CDR1 and CDR2: MNHEY and SVGAGI. The CDR3 sequence is CASSYTKGQGTYGYTF. CDR3 DNA: TGTGCCAGCAGTTACACAAAGGGACAGGGGACCTATGGCTACACCTTC.

V and J are TRBV25-1 and TRBJ2-5, with TRBD1 identical over 7 bases. The J call may be wrong; the DNA end is better matched by TRBJ2-7. The germline gives CDR1 MGHDK, CDR2 SYGVNS. The CDR3 is 13 amino acids. CDR3 nucleotides: TGTGCCAGCAGTATACAGGGGAGCGACGAGCAGTACTTC. Translating gives CASSIQGSDEQYF.

The rearrangement links TRBV29-1 to TRBJ2-2; 9 nucleotides line up with TRBD1. Germline V gene data show CDR1 as SQVTM and CDR2 as ANQGSEA. V lost 4 bases and J lost 5; bases outside the gene matches: 8. The CDR3 loop spans 15 amino acids. CDR3 bases: TGCAGCGTTGGGGGAGCCGGGACAGGGACCGGGGAGCTGTTTTTT. Translated, it gives CSVGGAGTGTGELFF.

CDR3 region: CASSGTGLGTGELFF. DNA for the CDR3: TGTGCCAGCAGCGGGACAGGGCTCGGCACCGGGGAGCTGTTTTTT. The V call is TRBV7-6, the J call TRBJ2-2, with 9 bases lining up with TRBD1. The CDR3 length is 15 residues. Germline lookup yields CDR1 SGHVS and CDR2 FNYEAQ. V shed 5 bases and J 4 bases; nucleotides not matched to a gene: 5.

J is TRBJ1-1 and V is TRBV6-5, with TRBD1 as a possible D gene (6 bases). Trimming stripped 6 bases from V and 4 bases from J, with 15 bases between. This CDR3 is 14 amino acids long. Germline assignment: CDR1 MNHEY and CDR2 SVGAGI. CDR3: CASREGGAGTEAFF. CDR3 nucleotide sequence: TGTGCCAGCAGGGAGGGGGGGGCGGGCACTGAAGCTTTCTTT.

The chain is built from TRBV5-1 and TRBJ1-1, with D maybe TRBD1 (5 bases). Trimming shortened V by 2 bases and J by 3 bases, and 14 bases separated the two germline ends. Germline values: CDR1 SGHRS, CDR2 YFSETQ. CDR3 length: 15 amino acids. In DNA, the CDR3 is TGCGCCAGCAGCTTCGCAGGGATTCAGGACACTGAAGCTTTCTTT. Its translation is CASSFAGIQDTEAFF.

V gene TRBV27 combines with J gene TRBJ2-1, with no clear D. There are 17 residues in the CDR3. Germline V gives CDR1 MNHEY, CDR2 SMNVEV (reference sequence). V was clipped by 1 base and J by 0 bases, with 13 bases between them. This CDR3 is CASSLFGADTSYNEQFF. The CDR3 DNA reads as TGTGCCAGCAGTTTATTTGGAGCCGATACCTCCTACAATGAGCAGTTCTTC.

This CDR3 is CASSSQGALNTEAFF. CDR3 in DNA: TGTGCCAGCAGTTCGCAGGGGGCTCTGAACACTGAAGCTTTCTTT. This rearrangement joins TRBV28 to TRBJ1-1; 8 nucleotides align to TRBD1. The CDR3 runs to 15 residues. Germline lookup yields CDR1 MDHEN and CDR2 SYDVKM. The V segment lost 4 bases and the J segment 0 bases; nucleotides outside the gene matches: 4.

CDR3 in DNA: TGTGCCAGCAGCTTATCCGGGGGGCGCCCCAATGAAAAACTGTTTTTT. It encodes CASSLSGGRPNEKLFF. V and J are TRBV7-6 and TRBJ1-4; possibly TRBD1 for D (6 bases). This CDR3 region has 16 residues. V was trimmed by 2 bases and J by 5 bases, leaving 15 bases between them. Germline V gene sequence: CDR1 SGHVS, CDR2 FNYEAQ.

The chain is built from TRBV28 and TRBJ1-2; 7 bases align to TRBD1. The V gene's germline CDR1 is MDHEN and CDR2 SYDVKM. This CDR3 is built from 14 residues. Germline trimming cut 6 bases from V and 6 bases from J; bases unmatched to any gene: 10. The CDR3 sequence is CASSQRQGINGYTF. The CDR3 nucleotides read TGTGCCAGCAGCCAGAGACAGGGTATTAATGGCTACACCTTC.

V and J are TRBV5-6 and TRBJ2-3; 15 bases fit TRBD2. This CDR3 has 17 amino acids. V trimming: 4 bases; J trimming: 7 bases; junction bases outside the gene matches: 10. Germline V lookup: CDR1 SGHDT, CDR2 YYEEEE. In nucleotides, the CDR3 is TGTGCCAGCAGCGGAACCGGACTAGCGGGGGGGCGTAATACGCAGTATTTT. Its translation is CASSGTGLAGGRNTQYF.

This clone has more than one count but fewer than ten. CDR3 DNA sequence: TGTGCCAGCAGTGATTGGCAGGTGAACACTGAAGCTTTCTTT. As protein: CASSDWQVNTEAFF. V usage is TRBV6-1 and J usage is TRBJ1-1; D call uncertain. CDR1 is MNHNS, CDR2 SASEGT, per germline. The CDR3 spans 14 residues. V dropped 3 bases and J dropped 0 bases, with 8 bases sitting between them.

This clone showed up just once. The V gene is TRBV30, the J gene TRBJ1-2; no firm D call. V lost 1 base to trimming and J lost 4 bases, with 7 bases between them. Per germline, CDR1 GTSNPN and CDR2 SVGIG (reference sequence). The CDR3 sequence is 12 residues long. The CDR3 region is CAWSADSYGYTF. The DNA for the CDR3 is TGTGCCTGGAGTGCGGACTCCTATGGCTACACCTTC.

The chain recombines TRBV5-1 with TRBJ2-7; TRBD2 matches at 14 bases. Per the germline V gene, CDR1 is SGHRS and CDR2 is YFSETQ. The V segment lost 3 bases and the J segment 7 bases; nucleotides outside the gene matches: 12. The CDR3 has 17 residues. The CDR3 DNA reads TGCGCCAGCAGCTCGGGACTAGCGGGGGCCCGATGGGTTGAGCAGTACTTC. Its translation: CASSSGLAGARWVEQYF.

The chain uses TRBV28 and TRBJ1-2; 10 bases map to TRBD1. V shed 5 bases and J 4 bases; nucleotides not matched to a gene: 19. From germline, CDR1 is MDHEN and CDR2 SYDVKM. This CDR3 has 19 amino acids. CDR3 bases: TGTGCCAGCAGTGCGTCCGGACTGGGACAGGGGATGCTCACCTATGGCTACACCTTC. The encoded protein is CASSASGLGQGMLTYGYTF.

This clone has a single count. The chain employs TRBV7-9 and TRBJ2-7; the match to TRBD1 covers 7 bases. V gave up 5 bases and J gave up 3 bases; unmatched junction bases: 7. Germline CDR1 and CDR2: SEHNR and FQNEAQ (reference sequence). The CDR3 length is 14 residues. The CDR3 DNA reads TGTGCCAGCAGCCCGACAGGGTTAATCTACGAGCAGTACTTC. Its translation: CASSPTGLIYEQYF.

Turning to this clone: The CDR3 carries no conserved terminal phenylalanine or tryptophan, so it likely arises from a read error. The DNA is left out, because the CDR3 cannot be placed on it with certainty; the CDR3 is given as TCRdb lists it. The chain uses TRBV5-1 and TRBJ1-4. The length of the CDR3 is 12 amino acids, counting both ends. Germline values: CDR1 SGHRS, CDR2 YFSETQ. CDR3 sequence reads: CASSLPGGPSFV.